This is a list of T cell receptor beta chains from one sample in a study of T-cell memory formation after mild COVID-19. TCRdb redid the calling of the 5' RACE reads with MiXCR, one entry per CDR3 protein. The sample yields more than 150,000 distinct CDR3 sequences, roughly 18% seen once. Sequenced input: PBMCs or a T cell subset sorted from them (not recorded which). All receptors derive from a man aged 18 to 35 who had mild COVID-19 (a few samples of this study predate the infection). Cell type and time point are not known. Each CDR3 is given with its conserved first and last residue. The D gene is left open where the match is weak. Where a row states a size, it is once, few, many or the class of an expanded clone; other rows omit it.

TRBJ1-3,TRBV4-1,few,NA,CASSQEGSRNDGNTIYF,TGCGCCAGCAGCCAAGAAGGTTCGCGAAATGATGGAAACACCATATATTTT
TRBJ1-2,TRBV6-5,NA,NA,CASSYLEARGYTF,TGTGCCAGCAGTTACCTAGAAGCGCGAGGCTACACCTTC
TRBJ1-6,TRBV5-5,few,NA,CATSSIGSYNSPLHF,TGTGCCACTTCAAGTATCGGTTCTTACAATTCACCCCTCCACTTT
TRBJ2-3,TRBV7-2,few,NA,CASSLSGPTQYF,TGTGCCAGCAGCTTGAGCGGACCTACGCAGTATTTT
TRBJ2-3,TRBV5-1,few,NA,CASSTAASTDTQYF,TGCGCCAGCAGCACGGCCGCTAGCACAGATACGCAGTATTTT
TRBJ1-2,TRBV29-1,NA,NA,CSVAWQANYGYTF,TGCAGCGTCGCCTGGCAGGCTAACTATGGCTACACCTTC
TRBJ2-7,TRBV27,NA,NA,CASSNLYEQYF,TGTGCCAGCAGTAACCTCTACGAGCAGTACTTC
TRBJ1-5,TRBV7-6,few,NA,CASSLERGGQPQHF,TGTGCCAGCAGCTTAGAACGGGGCGGACAGCCCCAGCATTTT
TRBJ2-6,TRBV9,NA,NA,CASSVGQGSGANVLTF,TGTGCCAGCAGCGTAGGCCAGGGCTCTGGGGCCAACGTCCTGACTTTC
TRBJ1-1,TRBV6-2/TRBV6-3,NA,NA,CASVRRTEAFF,TGTGCCAGCGTCCGGAGGACTGAAGCTTTCTTT
TRBJ2-5,TRBV11-2,many,NA,CASSSERLPETQYF,TGTGCCAGCAGCTCAGAACGGCTACCGGAGACCCAGTACTTC
TRBJ2-1,TRBV7-8,few,TRBD2,CASSLRGGHYNEQFF,TGTGCCAGCAGTCTCCGGGGGGGCCACTACAATGAGCAGTTCTTC
TRBJ2-3,TRBV5-1,NA,NA,CASSRVGGLSTDTQYF,TGCGCCAGCAGCCGGGTGGGGGGACTCAGCACAGATACGCAGTATTTT
TRBJ1-1,TRBV4-3,few,NA,CASSQARRTTEAFF,TGCGCCAGCAGCCAGGCCAGAAGAACCACTGAAGCTTTCTTT
TRBJ2-5,TRBV7-2,NA,TRBD1,CASSLTTGGGRETQYF,TGTGCCAGCAGCTTAACAACAGGGGGCGGACGTGAGACCCAGTACTTC
TRBJ1-5,TRBV6-6,few,NA,CASSSQGDQPQHF,TGTGCCAGCAGTTCACAGGGAGATCAGCCCCAGCATTTT
TRBJ2-4,TRBV5-1,few,TRBD2,CASGRGAIQYF,TGCGCCAGCGGGCGGGGGGCCATTCAGTACTTC
TRBJ2-7,TRBV5-1,NA,TRBD2,CASSWGTSETYEQYF,TGCGCCAGCAGCTGGGGGACTAGCGAAACCTACGAGCAGTACTTC
TRBJ1-5,TRBV2,NA,NA,CASSLAGQNQHF,TGTGCCAGCAGCCTGGCGGGTCAAAACCAGCATTTT
TRBJ2-7,TRBV10-3,NA,TRBD2,CATGTSGSEQYF,TGTGCCACCGGGACTAGCGGTAGCGAGCAGTACTTC
TRBJ2-1,TRBV19,few,NA,CASSIGVRVNEQFF,TGTGCCAGTAGTATAGGAGTCCGAGTAAATGAGCAGTTCTTC
TRBJ1-5,TRBV18,NA,NA,CASSPQGDQPQHF,TGTGCCAGCTCACCCCAAGGAGATCAGCCCCAGCATTTT
TRBJ1-1,TRBV27,NA,NA,CASQTANTEAFF,TGTGCCAGCCAGACCGCGAACACTGAAGCTTTCTTT
TRBJ2-7,TRBV20-1,once,NA,CSARTADSYEQYF,TGCAGTGCTAGAACGGCGGACAGCTACGAGCAGTACTTC
TRBJ2-3,TRBV18,few,TRBD2,CASSEPGLASHTQYF,TGTGCCAGCTCAGAACCGGGACTAGCGAGCCATACGCAGTATTTT
TRBJ2-5,TRBV7-3,few,NA,CASSLRPEETQYF,TGTGCCAGCAGCTTAAGACCGGAGGAGACCCAGTACTTC
TRBJ1-1,TRBV10-3,few,TRBD1,CAISGDRHNTEAFF,TGTGCCATCAGTGGGGACAGGCATAACACTGAAGCTTTCTTT
TRBJ1-2,TRBV7-2,NA,TRBD1,CASSTTTGTYGYTF,TGTGCCAGCAGCACCACGACAGGGACCTATGGCTACACCTTC
TRBJ1-5,TRBV18,few,NA,CASSPTGGAGRPQHF,TGTGCCAGCTCCCCCACGGGAGGGGCAGGGAGGCCCCAGCATTTT
TRBJ1-1,TRBV28,NA,NA,CASRPPRAMNTEAFF,TGTGCCAGCCGTCCCCCCAGGGCCATGAACACTGAAGCTTTCTTT
TRBJ1-2,TRBV7-9,NA,NA,CASSLSEGYTF,TGTGCCAGCAGCTTATCGGAGGGCTACACCTTC
TRBJ1-6,TRBV5-5,few,NA,CASSQGYSYNSPLHF,TGTGCCAGCAGCCAGGGCTACTCCTATAATTCACCCCTCCACTTT
TRBJ1-5,TRBV20-1,NA,TRBD1,CSATTGNQPQHF,TGCAGTGCTACGACAGGGAATCAGCCCCAGCATTTT
TRBJ1-1,TRBV9,many,TRBD1,CASSVDPGQGREAFF,TGTGCCAGCAGCGTAGATCCGGGACAGGGTAGGGAAGCTTTCTTT
TRBJ1-1,TRBV18,few,NA,CASSPGVDTEAFF,TGTGCCAGCTCACCGGGGGTGGACACTGAAGCTTTCTTT
TRBJ1-1,TRBV4-3,few,NA,CASSQVNGNTEAFF,TGCGCCAGCAGCCAAGTCAACGGGAACACTGAAGCTTTCTTT
TRBJ2-3,TRBV5-1,few,NA,CASYLQGGDTQYF,TGCGCCAGCTACCTTCAGGGAGGAGATACGCAGTATTTT
TRBJ1-3,TRBV28,few,NA,CASSWGVFSGNTIYF,TGTGCCAGCAGTTGGGGGGTCTTCTCTGGAAACACCATATATTTT
TRBJ2-7,TRBV5-1,few,NA,CASSLAVTGGKYF,TGCGCCAGCAGCTTGGCCGTTACAGGAGGGAAGTACTTC
TRBJ2-2,TRBV5-4,few,TRBD1,CASSRQGERAGELFF,TGTGCCAGCAGCCGACAGGGAGAGAGGGCCGGGGAGCTGTTTTTT
TRBJ2-5,TRBV5-1,NA,NA,CASSFNQGQETQYF,TGCGCCAGCAGCTTCAACCAGGGTCAAGAGACCCAGTACTTC
TRBJ1-1,TRBV3-1,NA,NA,CASSQARVDEAFF,TGTGCCAGCAGCCAAGCCAGGGTAGATGAAGCTTTCTTT
TRBJ2-3,TRBV6-5,NA,NA,CASSYNGDTQYF,TGTGCCAGCAGTTACAACGGTGATACGCAGTATTTT
TRBJ2-7,TRBV7-2,NA,NA,CASSADWSSYEQYF,TGTGCCAGCAGCGCGGACTGGAGCTCCTACGAGCAGTACTTC
TRBJ1-1,TRBV12-3/TRBV12-4,NA,NA,CASRPQENTEAFF,TGTGCCAGCAGGCCACAGGAAAACACTGAAGCTTTCTTT
TRBJ2-2,TRBV6-6,NA,TRBD1,CASRGQGASGELFF,TGTGCCAGCAGGGGGCAGGGGGCGTCCGGGGAGCTGTTTTTT
TRBJ1-1,TRBV18,NA,NA,CASSPLQGWMNTEAFF,TGTGCCAGCTCACCACTTCAGGGCTGGATGAACACTGAAGCTTTCTTT
TRBJ2-3,TRBV4-2,few,NA,CASSQEEVNTDTQYF,TGTGCCAGCAGCCAAGAGGAGGTGAATACAGATACGCAGTATTTT
TRBJ1-5,TRBV23-1,NA,TRBD1,CASTGGTGRDQPQHF,TGCGCCAGCACCGGAGGGACAGGGAGGGATCAGCCCCAGCATTTT
TRBJ2-5,TRBV20-1,NA,NA,CSVLSIGGETQYF,TGCAGTGTTCTGAGCATAGGGGGGGAGACCCAGTACTTC
TRBJ1-5,TRBV2,once,NA,CASSDQGLWEPQHF,TGTGCCAGCAGTGATCAGGGGCTCTGGGAGCCCCAGCATTTT
TRBJ2-3,TRBV5-1,few,NA,CASSPKLTDTQYF,TGCGCCAGCAGCCCCAAATTAACAGATACGCAGTATTTT
TRBJ2-3,TRBV11-2,NA,TRBD2,CASRRRTSGGAADTQYF,TGTGCCAGCAGACGCCGGACTAGCGGGGGGGCCGCAGATACGCAGTATTTT
TRBJ1-6,TRBV7-6,few,TRBD1,CASSLVTGEGNSPLHF,TGTGCCAGCAGCTTAGTGACAGGGGAAGGAAATTCACCCCTCCACTTT